The T cell receptor (beta chain) under discussion was sequenced for a study of T cell responses to AZD1222 COVID-19 vaccine. This clone has a single count. Only in-frame clones appear in the TCRdb table, and some are missing; sequencing was by immunoSEQ multiplex PCR. The table has 150,000 or so clones, roughly 94% seen once. Germline CDR1 is KGHDR and CDR2 is SFDVKD. V gave up 2 bases and J gave up 1 base; unmatched junction bases: 2. CDR3 length equals 16 residues. The chain recombines TRBV24-1 with TRBJ2-2; 8 nucleotides agree with TRBD2. This clonotype originated in an adult who received the AZD1222 COVID-19 vaccine. This sample comprised peripheral blood, obtained 28 days after the second AZD1222 dose. In nucleotides, the CDR3 is TGTGCCACCAGTGATTCGAGCGGGAGGAACACCGGGGAGCTGTTTTTT. As protein: CATSDSSGRNTGELFF.